This T cell receptor (beta chain) was documented in a study of cytomegalovirus exposure and HLA in healthy donors. Study-wide results and limits: Among TCR beta chains, those listed as cytomegalovirus-associated numbered roughly 150. Later, an analysis showed that TCR beta chains associated with HLA were more clonally expanded than others that were equally common. Most TCR sequences were uncommon, yet certain public TCRs appeared in many donors.

The V gene end was trimmed by 3 bases and the J gene end by 7 bases; junction bases not matched to a gene: 20. This CDR3 region has 19 residues. The germline gives CDR1 LNHNV, CDR2 YYDKDF (reference sequence). Comments on this clone: Its antigen is unidentified.

A multiplex PCR was run with 60 Vbeta primers and 13 Jbeta primers. Sequencing used immunoSEQ multiplex PCR; TCRdb keeps in-frame clones, though not all of them. The data contain some 170,000 clones, under 85% of them singletons. This sequence originates from a woman aged 25-40 years in good health and CMV-seronegative. The V and J genes are TRBV15 and TRBJ2-1, with 8 positions matching TRBD2. The sample comprised PBMCs. This CDR3 is CATSSDSAPTGGFLNEQFF. The CDR3 DNA follows: TGTGCCACCAGCAGCGATAGTGCCCCAACGGGAGGGTTCTTAAATGAGCAGTTCTTC.